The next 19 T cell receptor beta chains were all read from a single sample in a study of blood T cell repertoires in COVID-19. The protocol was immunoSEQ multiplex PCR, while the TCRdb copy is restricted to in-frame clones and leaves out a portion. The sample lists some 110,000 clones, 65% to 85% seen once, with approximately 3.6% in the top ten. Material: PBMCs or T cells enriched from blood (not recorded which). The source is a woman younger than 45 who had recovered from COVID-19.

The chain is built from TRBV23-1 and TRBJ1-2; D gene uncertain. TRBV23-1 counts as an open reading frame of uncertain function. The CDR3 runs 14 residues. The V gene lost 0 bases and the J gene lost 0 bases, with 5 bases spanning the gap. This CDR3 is CASSQSESNYGYTF. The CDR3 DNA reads TGCGCCAGCAGTCAATCAGAGTCTAACTATGGCTACACCTTC.

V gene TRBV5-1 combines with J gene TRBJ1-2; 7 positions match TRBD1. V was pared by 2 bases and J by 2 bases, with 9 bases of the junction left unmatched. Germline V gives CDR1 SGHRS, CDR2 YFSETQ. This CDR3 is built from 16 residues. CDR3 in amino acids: CASSLSQMTGNYGYTF. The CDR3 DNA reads TGCGCCAGCAGCTTATCCCAAATGACAGGGAACTATGGCTACACCTTC. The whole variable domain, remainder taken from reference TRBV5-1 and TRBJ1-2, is KAGVTQTPRYLIKTRGQQVTLSCSPISGHRSVSWYQQTPGQGLQFLFEYFSETQRNKGNFPGRFSGRQFSNSRSEMNVSTLELGDSALYLCASSLSQMTGNYGYTFGSGTRLTVV.

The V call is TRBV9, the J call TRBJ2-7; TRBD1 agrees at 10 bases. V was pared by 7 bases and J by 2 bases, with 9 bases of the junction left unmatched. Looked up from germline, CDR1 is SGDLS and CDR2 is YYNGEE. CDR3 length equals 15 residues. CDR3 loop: CASSGGGTGAYEQYF. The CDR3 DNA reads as TGTGCCAGCTCCGGAGGGGGGACAGGGGCCTACGAGCAGTACTTC.

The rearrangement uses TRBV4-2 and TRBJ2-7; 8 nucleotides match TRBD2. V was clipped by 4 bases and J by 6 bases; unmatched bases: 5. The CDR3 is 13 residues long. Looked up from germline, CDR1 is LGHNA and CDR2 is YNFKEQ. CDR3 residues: CASSRKAGGEQYF. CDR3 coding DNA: TGTGCCAGCAGCCGTAAGGCGGGGGGCGAGCAGTACTTC.

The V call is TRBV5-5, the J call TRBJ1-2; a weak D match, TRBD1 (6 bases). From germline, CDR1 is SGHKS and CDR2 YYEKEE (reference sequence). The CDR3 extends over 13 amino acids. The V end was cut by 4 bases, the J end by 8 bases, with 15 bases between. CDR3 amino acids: CASSLADSRGYTF. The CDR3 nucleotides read TGTGCCAGCAGCCTGGCGGACAGCCGAGGCTACACCTTC.

CDR3 coding DNA: TGTGCTAGTGGTTTGGGGGCGCCAAACAATGAGCAGTTCTTC. It translates to CASGLGAPNNEQFF. The chain couples TRBV12-5 to TRBJ2-1; D remains unclear. Per the germline V gene, CDR1 is LGHNT and CDR2 is FRNRAP. V was shortened by 1 base and J by 5 bases, with 9 bases between the two germline ends. The CDR3 has 14 residues.

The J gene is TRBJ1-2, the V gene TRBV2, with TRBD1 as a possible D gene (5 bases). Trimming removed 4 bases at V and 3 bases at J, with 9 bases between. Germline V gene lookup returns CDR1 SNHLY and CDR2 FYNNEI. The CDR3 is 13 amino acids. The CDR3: CASSGGRDYGYTF. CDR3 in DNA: TGTGCCAGCAGTGGTGGCAGGGACTATGGCTACACCTTC. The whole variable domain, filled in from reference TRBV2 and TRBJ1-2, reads EPEVTQTPSHQVTQMGQEVILRCVPISNHLYFYWYRQILGQKVEFLVSFYNNEISEKSEIFDDQFSVERPDGSNFTLKIRSTKLEDSAMYFCASSGGRDYGYTFGSGTRLTVV.

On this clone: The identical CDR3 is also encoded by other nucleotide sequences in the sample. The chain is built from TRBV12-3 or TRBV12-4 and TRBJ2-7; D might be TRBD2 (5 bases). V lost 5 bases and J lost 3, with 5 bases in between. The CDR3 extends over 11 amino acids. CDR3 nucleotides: TGTGCCAGCAGTCGGGGCTACGAGCAGTACTTC. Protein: CASSRGYEQYF.

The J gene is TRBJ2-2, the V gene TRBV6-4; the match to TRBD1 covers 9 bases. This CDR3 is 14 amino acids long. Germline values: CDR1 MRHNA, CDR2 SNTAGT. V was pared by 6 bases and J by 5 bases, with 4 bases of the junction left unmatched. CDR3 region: CASRTGGATGELFF. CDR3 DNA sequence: TGTGCCAGCAGAACAGGGGGCGCGACCGGGGAGCTGTTTTTT.

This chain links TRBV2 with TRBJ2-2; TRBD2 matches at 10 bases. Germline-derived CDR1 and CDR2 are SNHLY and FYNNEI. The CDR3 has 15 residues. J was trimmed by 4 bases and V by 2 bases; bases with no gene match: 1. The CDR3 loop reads CASSESGRVTGELFF. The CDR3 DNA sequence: TGTGCCAGCAGTGAAAGCGGGAGGGTCACCGGGGAGCTGTTTTTT.

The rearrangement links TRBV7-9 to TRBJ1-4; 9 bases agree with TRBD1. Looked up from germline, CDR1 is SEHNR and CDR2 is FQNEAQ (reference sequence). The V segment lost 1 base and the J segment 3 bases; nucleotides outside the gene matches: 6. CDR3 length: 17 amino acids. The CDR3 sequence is CASSLGTGVSPNEKLFF. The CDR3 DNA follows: TGTGCCAGCAGCTTAGGGACAGGGGTATCACCTAATGAAAAACTGTTTTTT. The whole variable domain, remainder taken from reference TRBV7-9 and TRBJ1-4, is DTGVSQNPRHKITKRGQNVTFRCDPISEHNRLYWYRQTLGQGPEFLTYFQNEAQLEKSRLLSDRFSAERPKGSFSTLEIQRTEQGDSAMYLCASSLGTGVSPNEKLFFGSGTQLSVL.

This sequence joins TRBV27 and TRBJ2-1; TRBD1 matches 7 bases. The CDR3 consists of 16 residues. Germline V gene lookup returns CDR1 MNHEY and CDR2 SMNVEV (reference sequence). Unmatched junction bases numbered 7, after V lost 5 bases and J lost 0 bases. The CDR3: CASSNSGGVSYNEQFF. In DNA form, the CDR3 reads TGTGCCAGCAGTAATTCAGGGGGAGTCTCCTACAATGAGCAGTTCTTC.

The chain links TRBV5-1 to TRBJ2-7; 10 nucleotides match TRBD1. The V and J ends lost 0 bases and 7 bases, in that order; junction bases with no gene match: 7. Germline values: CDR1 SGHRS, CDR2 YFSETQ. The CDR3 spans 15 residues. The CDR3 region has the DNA TGCGCCAGCAGCTTGGCCGGGACAGGGGAGAGGGAGCAGTACTTC. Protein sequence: CASSLAGTGEREQYF.

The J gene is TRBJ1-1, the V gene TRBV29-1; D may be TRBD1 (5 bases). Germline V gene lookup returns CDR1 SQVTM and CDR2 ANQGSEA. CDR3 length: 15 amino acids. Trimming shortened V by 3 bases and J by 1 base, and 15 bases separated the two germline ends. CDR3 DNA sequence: TGCAGCGTTGAGGCCCGGGGGGGTCGGAACACTGAAGCTTTCTTT. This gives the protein CSVEARGGRNTEAFF.

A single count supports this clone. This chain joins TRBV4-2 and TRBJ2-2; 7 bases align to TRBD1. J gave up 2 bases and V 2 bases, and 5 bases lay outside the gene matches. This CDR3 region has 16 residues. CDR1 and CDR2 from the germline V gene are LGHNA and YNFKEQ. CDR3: CASSQLGTANTGELFF. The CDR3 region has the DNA TGTGCCAGCAGCCAATTGGGGACAGCAAACACCGGGGAGCTGTTTTTT.

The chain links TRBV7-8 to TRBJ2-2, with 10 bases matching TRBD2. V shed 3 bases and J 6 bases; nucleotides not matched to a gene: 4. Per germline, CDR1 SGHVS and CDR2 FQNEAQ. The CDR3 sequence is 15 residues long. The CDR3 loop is CASSLLAGEAGELFF. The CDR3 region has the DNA TGTGCCAGCAGCTTGCTAGCGGGAGAGGCCGGGGAGCTGTTTTTT.

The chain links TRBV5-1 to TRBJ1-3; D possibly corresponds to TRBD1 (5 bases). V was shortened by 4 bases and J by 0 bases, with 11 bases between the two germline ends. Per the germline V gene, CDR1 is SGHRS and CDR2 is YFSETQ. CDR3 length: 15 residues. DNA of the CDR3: TGCGCCAGCAGCACCTCGGGGGGCTCTGGAAACACCATATATTTT. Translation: CASSTSGGSGNTIYF.

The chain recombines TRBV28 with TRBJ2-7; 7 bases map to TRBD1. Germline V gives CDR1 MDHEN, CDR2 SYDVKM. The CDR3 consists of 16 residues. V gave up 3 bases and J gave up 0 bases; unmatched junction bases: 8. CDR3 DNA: TGTGCCAGCAGTTTGTTTTGGGGACAGAACTCCTACGAGCAGTACTTC. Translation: CASSLFWGQNSYEQYF. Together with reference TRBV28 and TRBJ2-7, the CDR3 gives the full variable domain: DVKVTQSSRYLVKRTGEKVFLECVQDMDHENMFWYRQDPGLGLRLIYFSYDVKMKEKGDIPEGYSVSREKKERFSLILESASTNQTSMYLCASSLFWGQNSYEQYFGPGTRLTVT.

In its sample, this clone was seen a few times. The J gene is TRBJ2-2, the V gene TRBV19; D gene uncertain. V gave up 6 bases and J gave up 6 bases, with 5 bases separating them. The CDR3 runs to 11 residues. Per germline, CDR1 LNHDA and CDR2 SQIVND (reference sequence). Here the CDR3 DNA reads TGTGCCAGTAGCAGGTCCGGGGAGCTGTTTTTT. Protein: CASSRSGELFF.